A single sample gave rise to the 9 T cell receptor beta chains below, sequenced in a study of T cells in Graves' hyperthyroidism and ophthalmopathy. Amplification targeted TCR beta CDR3 regions from RNA transcripts. The HTBI primer set served for first-round RT-PCR of the TCR CDR3. TCRdb reprocessed the multiplex PCR reads with MiXCR, giving one entry per CDR3 protein. The sample lists 550,000 to 650,000 distinct CDR3 sequences; over 11% were seen once. Input material: blood. Source of these receptors: a woman aged 25 to 45 with Graves' hyperthyroidism that later progressed to Graves' ophthalmopathy.

This clonotype came up many times. This chain connects TRBV20-1 to TRBJ1-5; perhaps TRBD1 as D (5 bases). This CDR3 has 13 residues. Looked up from germline, CDR1 is DFQATT and CDR2 is SNEGSKA (reference sequence). V was cut by 2 bases and J by 6 bases, with 11 bases left in between. For the CDR3, the DNA is TGCAGTGCTAGAATGGGGACTGGTCAGCCCCAGCATTTT. Its translation is CSARMGTGQPQHF.

This clonotype showed up just a few times. The V gene is TRBV9, the J gene TRBJ1-1, with a tentative D call TRBD1 (5 bases). CDR1 and CDR2 from the germline V gene are SGDLS and YYNGEE. With 3 bases removed from V and 0 bases from J, the gap between germline ends came to 12 bases. CDR3 size: 15 residues. The CDR3 region is CASSATGALNTEAFF. The CDR3 DNA reads as TGTGCCAGCAGCGCAACCGGGGCCTTGAACACTGAAGCTTTCTTT. Full variable domain (rest looked up from reference TRBV9 and TRBJ1-1): DSGVTQTPKHLITATGQRVTLRCSPRSGDLSVYWYQQSLDQGLQFLIQYYNGEERAKGNILERFSAQQFPDLHSELNLSSLELGDSALYFCASSATGALNTEAFFGQGTRLTVV.

As regards this clonotype: It may be a read error: a sequence one base away is much more abundant. The chain joins TRBV24-1 to TRBJ2-1; 13 nucleotides line up with TRBD2. Per germline, CDR1 KGHDR and CDR2 SFDVKD. Unmatched junction bases numbered 7, after V lost 4 bases and J lost 8 bases. The CDR3 runs to 16 residues. CDR3: CATSELAGGRGDEQFF. In DNA, the CDR3 is TGTGCCACCAGTGAACTAGCGGGAGGGCGGGGGGATGAGCAGTTCTTC.

Ten or more counts support this clonotype. The CDR3 DNA is TGTGCCAGCAGTTTCAACCCAGGGGGTAACACTGAAGCTTTCTTT. Translating gives CASSFNPGGNTEAFF. The chain combines TRBV12-3 or TRBV12-4 with TRBJ1-1, with 7 bases lining up with TRBD1. This CDR3 comprises 15 residues. V dropped 3 bases and J dropped 2; count of bases not matched to a gene: 6.

This sequence joins TRBV10-3 and TRBJ2-5, with 7 bases lining up with TRBD1. V lost 3 bases to trimming and J lost 5 bases; unmatched junction nucleotides: 6. The germline CDR1 and CDR2 sequences are ENHRY and SYGVKD. The CDR3 has 14 amino acids. In DNA form, the CDR3 reads TGTGCCATCAGTGATCCAGGGGGATCGGAGACCCAGTACTTC. Its translation: CAISDPGGSETQYF.

For this clonotype: The junction departs from germline at one end; a sequencing error may be responsible. The chain combines TRBV12-3 or TRBV12-4 with TRBJ2-2, with D possibly called TRBD1 or TRBD2 (5 bases each). The CDR3 is 12 amino acids. This CDR3 is CASSLALLMGVF. CDR3 DNA: TGTGCCAGCAGTTTAGCGCTCCTCATGGGGGTTTTT.

This clonotype was detected many times. V usage is TRBV20-1 and J usage is TRBJ1-3, with TRBD1 matching over 10 bases. The CDR3 consists of 15 residues. After removal of 6 bases from V and 5 bases from J, the junction contained 10 bases not matched to a gene. The V gene's germline CDR1 is DFQATT and CDR2 SNEGSKA (reference sequence). In DNA form, the CDR3 reads TGCAGTGCCCGTACCGGGACAGGGGTTAGAAACACCATATATTTT. This gives the protein CSARTGTGVRNTIYF.

This chain uses TRBV30 with TRBJ2-1; TRBD1 matches 7 bases. V shed 3 bases, J shed 9 bases, and the junction held 17 bases outside the gene matches. Germline V lookup: CDR1 GTSNPN, CDR2 SVGIG (reference sequence). The CDR3 is 16 residues long. The CDR3 sequence: CAWRRPGQKALGEQFF. In DNA form, the CDR3 reads TGTGCCTGGAGAAGACCGGGACAGAAGGCCCTCGGTGAGCAGTTCTTC.

This clonotype was counted at least ten times. The J gene is TRBJ1-4, the V gene TRBV19; D gene ambiguous. Germline CDR1 is LNHDA and CDR2 is SQIVND (reference sequence). Trimming left V 3 bases short and J 7 bases short, with 12 bases between. CDR3 length equals 14 residues. CDR3 amino acids: CASSMLGVGEKLFF. CDR3 nucleotide sequence: TGTGCCAGTAGTATGCTGGGAGTTGGTGAAAAACTGTTTTTT. The variable domain in full, completed from reference TRBV19 and TRBJ1-4, reads DGGITQSPKYLFRKEGQNVTLSCEQNLNHDAMYWYRQDPGQGLRLIYYSQIVNDFQKGDIAEGYSVSREKKESFPLTVTSAQKNPTAFYLCASSMLGVGEKLFFGSGTQLSVL.